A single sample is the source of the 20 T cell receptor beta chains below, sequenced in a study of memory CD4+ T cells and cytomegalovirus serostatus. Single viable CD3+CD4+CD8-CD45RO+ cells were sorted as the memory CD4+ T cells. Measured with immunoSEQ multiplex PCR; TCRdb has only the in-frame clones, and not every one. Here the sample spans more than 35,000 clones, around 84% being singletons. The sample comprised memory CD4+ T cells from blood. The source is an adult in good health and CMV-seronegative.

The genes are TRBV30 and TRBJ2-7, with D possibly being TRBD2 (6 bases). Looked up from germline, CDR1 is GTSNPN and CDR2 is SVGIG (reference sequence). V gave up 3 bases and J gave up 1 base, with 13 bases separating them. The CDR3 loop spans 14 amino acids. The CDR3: CAWRLFGTSYEQYF. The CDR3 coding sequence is TGTGCCTGGAGGTTATTTGGGACTTCCTACGAGCAGTACTTC. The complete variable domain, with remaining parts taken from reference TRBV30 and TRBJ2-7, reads SQTIHQWPATLVQPVGSPLSLECTVEGTSNPNLYWYRQAAGRGLQLLFYSVGIGQISSEVPQNLSASRPQDRQFILSSKKLLLSDSGFYLCAWRLFGTSYEQYFGPGTRLTVT.

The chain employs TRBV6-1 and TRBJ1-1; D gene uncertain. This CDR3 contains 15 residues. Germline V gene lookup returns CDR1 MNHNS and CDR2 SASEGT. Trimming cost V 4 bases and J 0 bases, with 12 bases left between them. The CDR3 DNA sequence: TGTGCCAGCAGTGGAGGATCCAGGCTGAACACTGAAGCTTTCTTT. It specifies CASSGGSRLNTEAFF.

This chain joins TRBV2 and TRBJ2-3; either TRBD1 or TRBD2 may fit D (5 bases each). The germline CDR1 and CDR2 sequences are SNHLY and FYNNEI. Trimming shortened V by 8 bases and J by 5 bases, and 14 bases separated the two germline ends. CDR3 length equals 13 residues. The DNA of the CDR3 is TGTGCCAGCGGGGACCTAAGAGAAGATACGCAGTATTTT. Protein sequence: CASGDLREDTQYF. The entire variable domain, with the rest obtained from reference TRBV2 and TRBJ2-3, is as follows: EPEVTQTPSHQVTQMGQEVILRCVPISNHLYFYWYRQILGQKVEFLVSFYNNEISEKSEIFDDQFSVERPDGSNFTLKIRSTKLEDSAMYFCASGDLREDTQYFGPGTRLTVL.

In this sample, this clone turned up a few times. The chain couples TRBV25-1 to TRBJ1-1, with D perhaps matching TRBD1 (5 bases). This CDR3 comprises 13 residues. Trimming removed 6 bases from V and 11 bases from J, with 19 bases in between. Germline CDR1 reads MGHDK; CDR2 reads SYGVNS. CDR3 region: CASSPGPWVHAFF. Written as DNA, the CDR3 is TGTGCCAGCAGCCCGGGACCGTGGGTTCATGCTTTCTTT. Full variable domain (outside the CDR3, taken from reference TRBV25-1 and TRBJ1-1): EADIYQTPRYLVIGTGKKITLECSQTMGHDKMYWYQQDPGMELHLIHYSYGVNSTEKGDLSSESTVSRIRTEHFPLTLESARPSHTSQYLCASSPGPWVHAFFGQGTRLTVV.

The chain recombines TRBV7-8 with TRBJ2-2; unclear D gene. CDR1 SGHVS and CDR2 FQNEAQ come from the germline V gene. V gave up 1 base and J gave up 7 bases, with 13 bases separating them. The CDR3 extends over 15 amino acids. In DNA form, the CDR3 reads TGTGCCAGCAGCTTAGTATTGATGGGTGTCGGGGAGCTGTTTTTT. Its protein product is CASSLVLMGVGELFF.

CDR3 amino acids: CASRVDRVATEAFF. The CDR3, as DNA: TGTGCCAGCAGGGTAGACAGGGTGGCGACTGAAGCTTTCTTT. The rearrangement joins TRBV6-1 to TRBJ1-1; TRBD1 matches 7 bases. The ends lost 6 bases at V and 5 bases at J; junction bases unmatched: 9. This CDR3 region has 14 residues. From germline, CDR1 is MNHNS and CDR2 SASEGT.

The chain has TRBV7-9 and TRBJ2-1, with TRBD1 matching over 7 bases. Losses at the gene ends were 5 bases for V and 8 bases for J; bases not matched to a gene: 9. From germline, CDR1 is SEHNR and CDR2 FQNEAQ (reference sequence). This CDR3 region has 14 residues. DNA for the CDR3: TGTGCCAGCAGCCCACAGGGGTCTGGGTATGAGCAGTTCTTC. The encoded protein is CASSPQGSGYEQFF.

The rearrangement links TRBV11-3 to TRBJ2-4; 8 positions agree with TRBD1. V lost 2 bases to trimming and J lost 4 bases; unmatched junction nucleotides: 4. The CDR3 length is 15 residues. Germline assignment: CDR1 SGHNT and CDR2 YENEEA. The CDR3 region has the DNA TGTGCCAGCAGCTTACCCCGGACAGGGAAAAACATTCAGTACTTC. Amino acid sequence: CASSLPRTGKNIQYF.

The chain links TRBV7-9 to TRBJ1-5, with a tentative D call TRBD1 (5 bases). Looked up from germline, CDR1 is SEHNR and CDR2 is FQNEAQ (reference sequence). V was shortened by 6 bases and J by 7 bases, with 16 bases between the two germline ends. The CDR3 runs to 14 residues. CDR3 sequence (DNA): TGTGCCAGCAGTCAGGCGGGGGGGGACCAGCCCCAGCATTTT. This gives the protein CASSQAGGDQPQHF. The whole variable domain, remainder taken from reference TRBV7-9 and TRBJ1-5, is DTGVSQNPRHKITKRGQNVTFRCDPISEHNRLYWYRQTLGQGPEFLTYFQNEAQLEKSRLLSDRFSAERPKGSFSTLEIQRTEQGDSAMYLCASSQAGGDQPQHFGDGTRLSIL.

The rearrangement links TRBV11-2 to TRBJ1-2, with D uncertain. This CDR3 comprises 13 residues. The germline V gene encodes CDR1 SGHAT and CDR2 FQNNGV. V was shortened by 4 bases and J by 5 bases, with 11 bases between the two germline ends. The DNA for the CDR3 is TGTGCCAGCAGCTCGACAAGGACTTATGGCTACACCTTC. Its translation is CASSSTRTYGYTF. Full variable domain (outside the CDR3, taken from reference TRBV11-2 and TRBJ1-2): EAGVAQSPRYKIIEKRQSVAFWCNPISGHATLYWYQQILGQGPKLLIQFQNNGVVDDSQLPKDRFSAERLKGVDSTLKIQPAKLEDSAVYLCASSSTRTYGYTFGSGTRLTVV.

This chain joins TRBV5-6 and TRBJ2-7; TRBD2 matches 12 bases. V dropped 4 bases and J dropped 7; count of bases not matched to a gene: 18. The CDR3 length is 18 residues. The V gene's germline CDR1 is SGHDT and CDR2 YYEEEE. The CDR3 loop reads CASSPRTSGASNSGEQYF. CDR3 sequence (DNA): TGTGCCAGCAGCCCCCGGACTAGCGGGGCTAGCAATTCGGGGGAGCAGTACTTC.

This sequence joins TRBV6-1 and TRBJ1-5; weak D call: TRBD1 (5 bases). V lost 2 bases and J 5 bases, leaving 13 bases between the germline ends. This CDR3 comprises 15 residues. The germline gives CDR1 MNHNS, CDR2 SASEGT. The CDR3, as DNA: TGTGCCAGCAGTGAAACCCAGGGTGTGGATCAGCCCCAGCATTTT. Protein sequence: CASSETQGVDQPQHF.

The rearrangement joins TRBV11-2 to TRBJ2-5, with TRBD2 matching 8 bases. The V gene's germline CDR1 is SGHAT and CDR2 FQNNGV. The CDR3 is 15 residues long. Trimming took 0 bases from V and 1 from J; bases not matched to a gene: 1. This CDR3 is CASSLDGGVQETQYF. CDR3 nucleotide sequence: TGTGCCAGCAGCTTAGACGGGGGGGTCCAAGAGACCCAGTACTTC.

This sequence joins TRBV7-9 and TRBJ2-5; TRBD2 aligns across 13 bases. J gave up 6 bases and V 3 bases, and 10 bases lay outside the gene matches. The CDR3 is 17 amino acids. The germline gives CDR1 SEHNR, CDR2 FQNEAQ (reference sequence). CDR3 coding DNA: TGTGCCAGCAGCTTGACTAGCGGGGGGTCCGGGGTTAAGACCCAGTACTTC. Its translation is CASSLTSGGSGVKTQYF.

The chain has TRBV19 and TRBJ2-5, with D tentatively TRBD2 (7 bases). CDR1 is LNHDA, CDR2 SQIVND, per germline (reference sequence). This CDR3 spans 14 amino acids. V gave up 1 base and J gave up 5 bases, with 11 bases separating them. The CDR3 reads CASSIGGGRETQYF. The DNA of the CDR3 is TGTGCCAGTAGTATAGGCGGGGGCCGGGAGACCCAGTACTTC.

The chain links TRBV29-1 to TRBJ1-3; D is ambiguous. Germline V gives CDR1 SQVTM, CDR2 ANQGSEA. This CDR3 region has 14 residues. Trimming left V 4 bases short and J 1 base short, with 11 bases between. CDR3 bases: TGCAGCGTTGCTCGGAGCGGGTCTGGAAACACCATATATTTT. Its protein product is CSVARSGSGNTIYF.

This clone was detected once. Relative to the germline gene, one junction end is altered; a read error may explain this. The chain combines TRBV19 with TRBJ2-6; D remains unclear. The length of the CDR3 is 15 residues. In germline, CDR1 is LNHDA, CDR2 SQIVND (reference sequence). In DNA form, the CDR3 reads TGTGCCAGTAGTTTAGAATTCCTTGGGGCCAACGTCCTGACTTTC. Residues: CASSLEFLGANVLTF.

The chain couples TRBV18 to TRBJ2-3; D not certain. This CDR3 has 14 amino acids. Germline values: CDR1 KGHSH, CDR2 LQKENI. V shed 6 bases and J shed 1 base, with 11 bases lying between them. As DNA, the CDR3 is TGTGCCAGCTCGCGGTCGGTCGGCACAGATACGCAGTATTTT. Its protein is CASSRSVGTDTQYF.

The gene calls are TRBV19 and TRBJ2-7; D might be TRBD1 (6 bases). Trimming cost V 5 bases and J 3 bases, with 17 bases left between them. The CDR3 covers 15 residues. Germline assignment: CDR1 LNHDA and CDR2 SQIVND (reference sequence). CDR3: CASSPRLGAGYEQYF. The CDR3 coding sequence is TGTGCCAGTAGTCCCCGGCTGGGGGCTGGCTACGAGCAGTACTTC.

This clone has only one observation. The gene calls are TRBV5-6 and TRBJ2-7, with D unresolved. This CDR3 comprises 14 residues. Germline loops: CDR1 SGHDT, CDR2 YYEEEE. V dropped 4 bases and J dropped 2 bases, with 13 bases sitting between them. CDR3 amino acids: CASSPISWPYEQYF. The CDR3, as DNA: TGTGCCAGCAGCCCCATTAGTTGGCCCTACGAGCAGTACTTC. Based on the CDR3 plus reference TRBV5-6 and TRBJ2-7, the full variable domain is DAGVTQSPTHLIKTRGQQVTLRCSPKSGHDTVSWYQQALGQGPQFIFQYYEEEERQRGNFPDRFSGHQFPNYSSELNVNALLLGDSALYLCASSPISWPYEQYFGPGTRLTVT.